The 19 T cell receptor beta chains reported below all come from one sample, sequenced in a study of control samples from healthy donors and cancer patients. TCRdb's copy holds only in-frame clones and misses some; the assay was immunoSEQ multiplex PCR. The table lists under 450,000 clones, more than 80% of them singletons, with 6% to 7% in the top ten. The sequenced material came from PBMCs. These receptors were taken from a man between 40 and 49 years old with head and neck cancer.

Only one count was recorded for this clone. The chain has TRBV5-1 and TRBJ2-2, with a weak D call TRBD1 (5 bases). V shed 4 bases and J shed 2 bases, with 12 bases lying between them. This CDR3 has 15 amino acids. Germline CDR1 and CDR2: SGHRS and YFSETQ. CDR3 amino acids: CASSPGAVNTGELFF. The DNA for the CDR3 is TGCGCCAGCAGCCCTGGGGCGGTTAACACCGGGGAGCTGTTTTTT. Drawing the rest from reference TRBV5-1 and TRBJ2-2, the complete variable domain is KAGVTQTPRYLIKTRGQQVTLSCSPISGHRSVSWYQQTPGQGLQFLFEYFSETQRNKGNFPGRFSGRQFSNSRSEMNVSTLELGDSALYLCASSPGAVNTGELFFGEGSRLTVL.

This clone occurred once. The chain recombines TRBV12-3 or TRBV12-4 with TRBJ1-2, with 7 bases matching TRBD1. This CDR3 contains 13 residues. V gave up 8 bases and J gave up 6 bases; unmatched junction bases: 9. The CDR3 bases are TGTGCCAGCGGGAAGACAGGGAGGGATGGCTACACCTTC. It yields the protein CASGKTGRDGYTF.

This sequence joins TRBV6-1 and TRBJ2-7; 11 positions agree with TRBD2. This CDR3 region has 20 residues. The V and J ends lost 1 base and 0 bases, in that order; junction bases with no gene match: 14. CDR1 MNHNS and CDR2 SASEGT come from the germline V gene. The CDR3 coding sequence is TGTGCCAGCAGTGAAGGGAATGGGGCTAGCGGGAGGCTGAGCTCCTACGAGCAGTACTTC. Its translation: CASSEGNGASGRLSSYEQYF.

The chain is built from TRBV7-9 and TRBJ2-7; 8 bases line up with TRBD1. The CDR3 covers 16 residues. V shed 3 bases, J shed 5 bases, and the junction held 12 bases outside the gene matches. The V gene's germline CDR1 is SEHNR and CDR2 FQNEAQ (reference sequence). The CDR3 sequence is CASSFQGARYRDEQYF. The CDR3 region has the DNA TGTGCCAGCAGCTTTCAGGGGGCCCGATATAGGGACGAGCAGTACTTC.

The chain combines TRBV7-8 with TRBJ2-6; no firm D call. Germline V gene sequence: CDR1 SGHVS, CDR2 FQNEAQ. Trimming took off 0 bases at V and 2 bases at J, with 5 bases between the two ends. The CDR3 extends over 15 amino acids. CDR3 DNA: TGTGCCAGCAGCTTAGCCCGGACTGGGGCCAACGTCCTGACTTTC. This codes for CASSLARTGANVLTF. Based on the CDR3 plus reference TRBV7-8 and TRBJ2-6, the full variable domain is GAGVSQSPRYKVAKRGQDVALRCDPISGHVSLFWYQQALGQGPEFLTYFQNEAQLDKSGLPSDRFFAERPEGSVSTLKIQRTQQEDSAVYLCASSLARTGANVLTFGAGSRLTVL.

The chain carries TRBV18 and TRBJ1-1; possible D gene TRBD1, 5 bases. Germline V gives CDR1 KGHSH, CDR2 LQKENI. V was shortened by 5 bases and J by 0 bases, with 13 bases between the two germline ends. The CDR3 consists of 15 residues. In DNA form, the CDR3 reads TGTGCCAGCTCAACCATAGACAGCATGAACACTGAAGCTTTCTTT. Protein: CASSTIDSMNTEAFF.

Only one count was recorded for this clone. CDR3 region: CASSQGRAQETQYF. The CDR3 DNA sequence: TGCGCCAGCAGCCAAGGCAGAGCACAAGAGACCCAGTACTTC. The chain joins TRBV4-3 to TRBJ2-5; no clear D. Trimming cost V 1 base and J 2 bases, with 8 bases left between them. This CDR3 contains 14 residues. Germline-derived CDR1 and CDR2 are LGHNA and YSLEER.

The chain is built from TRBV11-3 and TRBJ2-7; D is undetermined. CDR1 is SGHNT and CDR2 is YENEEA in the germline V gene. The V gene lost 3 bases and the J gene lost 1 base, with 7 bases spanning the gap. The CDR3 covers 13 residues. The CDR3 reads CASSFGTSYEQYF. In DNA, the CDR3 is TGTGCCAGCAGCTTCGGTACTTCCTACGAGCAGTACTTC.

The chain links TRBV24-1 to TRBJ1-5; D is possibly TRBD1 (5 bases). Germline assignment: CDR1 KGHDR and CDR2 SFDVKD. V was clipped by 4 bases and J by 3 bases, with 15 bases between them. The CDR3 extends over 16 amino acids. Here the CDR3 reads CATSDGGSFNNQPQHF. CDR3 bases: TGTGCCACCAGTGACGGGGGGAGTTTTAACAATCAGCCCCAGCATTTT.

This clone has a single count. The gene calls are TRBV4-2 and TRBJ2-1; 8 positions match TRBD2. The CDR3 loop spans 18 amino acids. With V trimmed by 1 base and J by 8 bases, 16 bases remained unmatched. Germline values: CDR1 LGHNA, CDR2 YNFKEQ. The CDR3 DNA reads TGTGCCAGCAGCCAAGGGAGCCTTCCGGGACTAGGCGGGTATGAGCAGTTCTTC. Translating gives CASSQGSLPGLGGYEQFF.

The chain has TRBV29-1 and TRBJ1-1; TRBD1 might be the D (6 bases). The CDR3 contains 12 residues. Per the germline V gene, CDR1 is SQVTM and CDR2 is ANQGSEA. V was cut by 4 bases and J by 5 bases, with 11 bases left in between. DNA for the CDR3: TGCAGCGTTGCCGTACAGGGAACTGAAGCTTTCTTT. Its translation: CSVAVQGTEAFF.

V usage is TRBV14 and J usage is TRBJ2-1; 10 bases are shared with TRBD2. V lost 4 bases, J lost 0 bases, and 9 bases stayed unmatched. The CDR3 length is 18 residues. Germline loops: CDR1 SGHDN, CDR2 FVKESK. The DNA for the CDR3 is TGTGCCAGCAGCCCCCTGGAGCGGGAGGGGTTCTCCTACAATGAGCAGTTCTTC. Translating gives CASSPLEREGFSYNEQFF. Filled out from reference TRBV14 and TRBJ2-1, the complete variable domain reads EAGVTQFPSHSVIEKGQTVTLRCDPISGHDNLYWYRRVMGKEIKFLLHFVKESKQDESGMPNNRFLAERTGGTYSTLKVQPAELEDSGVYFCASSPLEREGFSYNEQFFGPGTRLTVL.

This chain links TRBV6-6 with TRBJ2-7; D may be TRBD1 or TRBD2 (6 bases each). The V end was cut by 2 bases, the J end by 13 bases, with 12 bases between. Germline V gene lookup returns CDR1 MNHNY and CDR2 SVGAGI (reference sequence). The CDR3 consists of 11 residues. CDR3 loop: CASSYQQGTYF. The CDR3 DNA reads TGTGCCAGCAGTTACCAGCAGGGGACTTACTTC.

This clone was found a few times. The CDR3 DNA reads as TGTGCCAGCAGCCCAGCCGGACAGGCAACTAATGAAAAACTGTTTTTT. This codes for CASSPAGQATNEKLFF. The rearrangement links TRBV7-2 to TRBJ1-4; 7 nucleotides agree with TRBD1. CDR3 size: 16 residues. Per germline, CDR1 SGHTA and CDR2 FQGNSA. Trimming at V came to 5 bases and at J to 0 bases, leaving 6 bases not matched to a gene. The complete variable domain, with remaining parts taken from reference TRBV7-2 and TRBJ1-4, reads GAGVSQSPSNKVTEKGKDVELRCDPISGHTALYWYRQSLGQGLEFLIYFQGNSAPDKSGLPSDRFSAERTGGSVSTLTIQRTQQEDSAVYLCASSPAGQATNEKLFFGSGTQLSVL.

The CDR3 spells CASSLKISRGGDTIYF. Written as DNA, the CDR3 is TGTGCCAGCAGCCTGAAAATAAGCCGGGGGGGAGACACCATATATTTT. V is TRBV11-2 and J is TRBJ1-3, with D perhaps matching TRBD1 (5 bases). Deletions cut 5 bases from V and 8 bases from J, with 22 bases between. Per the germline V gene, CDR1 is SGHAT and CDR2 is FQNNGV. This CDR3 spans 16 amino acids. Together with reference TRBV11-2 and TRBJ1-3, the CDR3 gives the full variable domain: EAGVAQSPRYKIIEKRQSVAFWCNPISGHATLYWYQQILGQGPKLLIQFQNNGVVDDSQLPKDRFSAERLKGVDSTLKIQPAKLEDSAVYLCASSLKISRGGDTIYFGEGSWLTVV.

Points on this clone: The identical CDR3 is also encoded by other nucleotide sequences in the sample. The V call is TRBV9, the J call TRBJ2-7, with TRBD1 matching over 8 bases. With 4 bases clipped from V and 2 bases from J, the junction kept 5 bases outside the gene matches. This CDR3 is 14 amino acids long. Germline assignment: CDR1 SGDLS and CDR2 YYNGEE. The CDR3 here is CASSSGQGAYEQYF. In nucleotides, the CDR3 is TGTGCCAGCAGCTCCGGACAGGGTGCCTACGAGCAGTACTTC.

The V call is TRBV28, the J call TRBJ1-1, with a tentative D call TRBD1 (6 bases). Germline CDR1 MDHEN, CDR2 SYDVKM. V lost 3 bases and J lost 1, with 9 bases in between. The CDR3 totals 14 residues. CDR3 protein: CASSFATGNTEAFF. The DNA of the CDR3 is TGTGCCAGCAGTTTTGCGACAGGGAACACTGAAGCTTTCTTT.

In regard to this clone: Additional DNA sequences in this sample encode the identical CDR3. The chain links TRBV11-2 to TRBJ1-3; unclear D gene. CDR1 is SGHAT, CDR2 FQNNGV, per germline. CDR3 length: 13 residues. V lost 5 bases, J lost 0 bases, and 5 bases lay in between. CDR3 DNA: TGTGCCAGCAGCCGAGACTCTGGAAACACCATATATTTT. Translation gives CASSRDSGNTIYF.

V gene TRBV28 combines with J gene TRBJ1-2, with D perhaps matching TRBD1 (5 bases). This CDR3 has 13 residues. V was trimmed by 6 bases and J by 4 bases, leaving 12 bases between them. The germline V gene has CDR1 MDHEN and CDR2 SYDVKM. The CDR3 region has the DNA TGTGCCAGCAGAACGACAGAGACCTATGGCTACACCTTC. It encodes CASRTTETYGYTF.